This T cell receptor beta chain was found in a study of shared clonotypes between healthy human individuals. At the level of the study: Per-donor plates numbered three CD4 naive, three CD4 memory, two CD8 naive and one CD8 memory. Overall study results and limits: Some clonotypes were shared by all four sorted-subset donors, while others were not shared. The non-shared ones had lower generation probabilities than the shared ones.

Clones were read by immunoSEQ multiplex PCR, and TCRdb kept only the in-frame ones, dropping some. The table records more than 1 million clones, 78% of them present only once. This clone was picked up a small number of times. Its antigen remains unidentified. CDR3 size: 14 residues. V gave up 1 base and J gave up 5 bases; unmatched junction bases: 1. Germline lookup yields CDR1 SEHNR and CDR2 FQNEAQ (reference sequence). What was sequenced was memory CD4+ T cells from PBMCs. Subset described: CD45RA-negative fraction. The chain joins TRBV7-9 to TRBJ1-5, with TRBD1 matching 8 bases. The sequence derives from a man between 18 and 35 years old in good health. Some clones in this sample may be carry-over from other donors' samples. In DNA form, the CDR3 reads TGTGCCAGCAGCTTAGGGGGACAGGATCAGCCCCAGCATTTT. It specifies CASSLGGQDQPQHF. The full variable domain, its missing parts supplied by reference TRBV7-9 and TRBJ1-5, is DTGVSQNPRHKITKRGQNVTFRCDPISEHNRLYWYRQTLGQGPEFLTYFQNEAQLEKSRLLSDRFSAERPKGSFSTLEIQRTEQGDSAMYLCASSLGGQDQPQHFGDGTRLSIL.